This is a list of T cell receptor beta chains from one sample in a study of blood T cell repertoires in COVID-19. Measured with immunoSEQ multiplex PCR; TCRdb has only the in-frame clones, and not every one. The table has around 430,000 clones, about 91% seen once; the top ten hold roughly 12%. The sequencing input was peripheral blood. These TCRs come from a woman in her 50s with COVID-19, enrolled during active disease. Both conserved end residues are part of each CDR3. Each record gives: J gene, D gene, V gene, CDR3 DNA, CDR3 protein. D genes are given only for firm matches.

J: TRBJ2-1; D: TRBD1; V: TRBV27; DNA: TGTGCCACTCTCCGGGACAGGCCACCTTATGAGCAGTTCTTC; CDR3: CATLRDRPPYEQFF
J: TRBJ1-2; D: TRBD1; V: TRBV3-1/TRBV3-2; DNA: TGTGCCAGCAGCCAAGAAGGGACAGGCTATGGCTACACCTTC; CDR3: CASSQEGTGYGYTF
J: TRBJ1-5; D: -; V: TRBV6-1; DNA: TGTGCCAGCAGTGAAGCCCGCAGGGCTGTTTTGGGTCAGCCCCAGCATTTT; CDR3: CASSEARRAVLGQPQHF
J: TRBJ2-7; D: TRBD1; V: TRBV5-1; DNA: TGCGCCAGCAGCATAGGGACAGCCTACGAGCAGTACTTC; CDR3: CASSIGTAYEQYF
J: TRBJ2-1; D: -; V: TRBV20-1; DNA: TGCAGTGCTAGAGGACAGTTTGAGCAGTTCTTC; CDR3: CSARGQFEQFF
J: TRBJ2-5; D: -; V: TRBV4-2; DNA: TGTGCCAGCAGCCAAGTGGCGGGGGCGGAGACCCAGTACTTC; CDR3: CASSQVAGAETQYF
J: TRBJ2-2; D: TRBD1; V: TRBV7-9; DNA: TGTGCCTTACCGGGACAGGGAGCAGCCGGGGAGCTGTTTTTT; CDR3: CALPGQGAAGELFF
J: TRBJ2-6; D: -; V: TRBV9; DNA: TGTGCCAGCAGCGATAGGGGTTTGGGGGCCAACGTCCTGACTTTC; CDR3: CASSDRGLGANVLTF
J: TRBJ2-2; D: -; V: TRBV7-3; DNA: TGTGCCAGCAGCCCCCCCCACCGGGACACAAGTCCTCAGACGAACACCGGGGAGCTGTTTTTT; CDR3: CASSPPHRDTSPQTNTGELFF
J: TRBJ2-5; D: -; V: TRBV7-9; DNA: TGTGCCAGCAGCTTACCGTCTCGAAGGGGAGGCTACCAAGAGACCCAGTACTTC; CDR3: CASSLPSRRGGYQETQYF